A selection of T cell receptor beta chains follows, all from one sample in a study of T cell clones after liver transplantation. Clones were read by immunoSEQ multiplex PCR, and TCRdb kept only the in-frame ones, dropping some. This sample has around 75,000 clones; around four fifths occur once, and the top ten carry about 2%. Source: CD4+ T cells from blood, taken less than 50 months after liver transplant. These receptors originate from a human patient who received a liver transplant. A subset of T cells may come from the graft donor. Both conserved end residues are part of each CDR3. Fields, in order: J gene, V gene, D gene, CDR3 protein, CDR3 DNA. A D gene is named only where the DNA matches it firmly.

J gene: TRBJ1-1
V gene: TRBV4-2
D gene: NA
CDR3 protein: CASSQGRGMNTEAFF
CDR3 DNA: TGTGCCAGCAGCCAAGGGAGGGGGATGAACACTGAAGCTTTCTTT

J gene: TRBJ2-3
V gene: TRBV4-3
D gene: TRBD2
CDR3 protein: CASSQDLRGGPADTQYF
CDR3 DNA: TGCGCCAGCAGCCAAGATCTACGGGGGGGCCCGGCAGATACGCAGTATTTT

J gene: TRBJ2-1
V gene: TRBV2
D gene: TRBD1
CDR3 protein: CASTLTGVYNEQFF
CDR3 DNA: TGTGCCAGCACGTTGACAGGGGTTTACAATGAGCAGTTCTTC

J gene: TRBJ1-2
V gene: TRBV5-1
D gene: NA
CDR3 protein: CASSLVRDHVYTF
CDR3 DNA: TGCGCCAGCAGCTTGGTCCGGGACCATGTCTACACCTTC

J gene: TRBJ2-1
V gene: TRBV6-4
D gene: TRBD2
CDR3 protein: CASSEEVSGTNEQFF
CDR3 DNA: TGTGCCAGCAGTGAAGAAGTTAGCGGGACGAATGAGCAGTTCTTC

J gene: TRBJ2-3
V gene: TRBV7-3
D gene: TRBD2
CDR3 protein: CASSARLAGDREQYF
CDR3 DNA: TGTGCCAGCAGCGCTCGACTAGCGGGAGACCGGGAGCAGTATTTT

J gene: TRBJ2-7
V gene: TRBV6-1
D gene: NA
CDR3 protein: CASSEWVEQYF
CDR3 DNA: TGTGCCAGCAGTGAATGGGTCGAGCAGTACTTC

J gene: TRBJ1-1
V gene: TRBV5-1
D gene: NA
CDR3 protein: CASSLRGLHTEAFF
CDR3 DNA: TGCGCCAGCAGCTTGCGGGGCCTGCACACTGAAGCTTTCTTT

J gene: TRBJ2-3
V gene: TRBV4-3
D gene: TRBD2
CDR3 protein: CASSQAGGARDTQYF
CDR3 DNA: TGCGCCAGCAGCCAAGCGGGGGGAGCTCGAGATACGCAGTATTTT

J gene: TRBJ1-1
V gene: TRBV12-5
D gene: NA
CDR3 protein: CASGPGQKNTEAFF
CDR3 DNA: TGTGCTAGTGGTCCGGGACAAAAGAACACTGAAGCTTTCTTT

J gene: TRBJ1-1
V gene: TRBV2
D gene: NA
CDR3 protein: CASFSLGANTEAFF
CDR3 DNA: TGTGCCAGCTTCTCTTTGGGGGCAAACACTGAAGCTTTCTTT

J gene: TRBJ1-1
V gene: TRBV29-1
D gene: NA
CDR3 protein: CSVEGQPNTEAFF
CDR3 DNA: TGCAGCGTTGAAGGGCAACCCAACACTGAAGCTTTCTTT

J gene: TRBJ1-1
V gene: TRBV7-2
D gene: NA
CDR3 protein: CASSPLGGFSEAFF
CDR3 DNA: TGTGCCAGCAGCCCCCTGGGGGGATTTTCTGAAGCTTTCTTT

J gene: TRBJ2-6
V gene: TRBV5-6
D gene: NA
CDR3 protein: CASSSRERSGANVLTF
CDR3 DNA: TGTGCCAGCAGTAGTCGGGAGCGCTCTGGGGCCAACGTCCTGACTTTC

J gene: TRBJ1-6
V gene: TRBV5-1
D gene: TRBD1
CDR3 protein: CASSPGTGESPLHF
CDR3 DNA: TGCGCCAGCAGCCCCGGGACAGGGGAATCACCCCTCCACTTT

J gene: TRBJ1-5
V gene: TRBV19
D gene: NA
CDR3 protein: CASSIMYQPQHF
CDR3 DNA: TGTGCCAGTAGTATCATGTATCAGCCCCAGCATTTT

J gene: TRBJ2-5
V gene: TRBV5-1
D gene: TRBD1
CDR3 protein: CASSRQGALETQYF
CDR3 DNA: TGCGCCAGCAGCAGGCAGGGGGCTCTTGAGACCCAGTACTTC